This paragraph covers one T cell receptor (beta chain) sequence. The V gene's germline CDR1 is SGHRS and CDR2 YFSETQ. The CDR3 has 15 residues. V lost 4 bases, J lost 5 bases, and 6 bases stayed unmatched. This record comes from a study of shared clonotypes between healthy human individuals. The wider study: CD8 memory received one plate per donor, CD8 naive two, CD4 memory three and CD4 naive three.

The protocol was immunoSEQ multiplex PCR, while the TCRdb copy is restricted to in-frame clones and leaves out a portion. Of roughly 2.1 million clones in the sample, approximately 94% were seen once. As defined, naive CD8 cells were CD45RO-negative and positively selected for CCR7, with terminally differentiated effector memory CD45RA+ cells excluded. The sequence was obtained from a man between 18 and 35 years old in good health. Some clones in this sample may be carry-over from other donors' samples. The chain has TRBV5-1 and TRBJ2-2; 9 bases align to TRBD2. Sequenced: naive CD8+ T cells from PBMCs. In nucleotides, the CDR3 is TGCGCCAGCAGCCAGTTAGCGGGAGTAACCGGGGAGCTGTTTTTT. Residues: CASSQLAGVTGELFF.